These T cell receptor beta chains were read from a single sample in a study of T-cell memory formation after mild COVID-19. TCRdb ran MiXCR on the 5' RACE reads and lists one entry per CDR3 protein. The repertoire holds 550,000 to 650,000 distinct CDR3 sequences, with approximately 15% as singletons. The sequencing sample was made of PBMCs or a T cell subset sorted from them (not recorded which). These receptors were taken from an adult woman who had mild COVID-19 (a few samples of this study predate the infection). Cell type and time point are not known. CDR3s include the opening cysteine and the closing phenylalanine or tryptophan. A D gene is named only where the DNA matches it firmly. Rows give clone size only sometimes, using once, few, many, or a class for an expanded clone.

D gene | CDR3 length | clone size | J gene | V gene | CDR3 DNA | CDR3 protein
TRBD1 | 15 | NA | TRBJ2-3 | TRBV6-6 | TGTGCCAGCAGTGAACACGACAGGGGGCCAGATACGCAGTATTTT | CASSEHDRGPDTQYF
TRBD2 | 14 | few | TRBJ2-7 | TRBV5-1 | TGCGCCAGCACCTCGACTAGCGGGGCCCTCGAGCAGTACTTC | CASTSTSGALEQYF
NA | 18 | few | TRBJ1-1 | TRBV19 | TGTGCCAGTAGTATCTACGGCAACTCCGGGACACTGAACACTGAAGCTTTCTTT | CASSIYGNSGTLNTEAFF
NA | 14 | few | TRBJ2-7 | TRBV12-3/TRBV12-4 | TGTGCCAGCAGTTTTCCGGGACTCAACTACGAGCAGTACTTC | CASSFPGLNYEQYF
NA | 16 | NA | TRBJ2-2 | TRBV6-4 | TGTGCCAGCAGTGACTCGAGTACCGGTAGTCACGGGGAGCTGTTTTTT | CASSDSSTGSHGELFF
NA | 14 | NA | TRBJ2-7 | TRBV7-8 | TGTGCCAGCAGCCTCAGGGTCCCCGGGGACGAGCAGTACTTC | CASSLRVPGDEQYF
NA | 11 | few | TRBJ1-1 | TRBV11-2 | TGTGCCAGCAGCTTTTTAGCTGAAGCTTTCTTT | CASSFLAEAFF
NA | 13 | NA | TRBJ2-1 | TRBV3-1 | TGTGCCAGCAGCCACCAAACTAGCAATGAGCAGTTCTTC | CASSHQTSNEQFF
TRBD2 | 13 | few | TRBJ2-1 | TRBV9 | TGTGCCAGCACCACGACTAGCATCAATGAGCAGTTCTTC | CASTTTSINEQFF
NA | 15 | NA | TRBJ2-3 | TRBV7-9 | TGTGCCAGCAGCTCCGGCCAGGCTAGCACAGATACGCAGTATTTT | CASSSGQASTDTQYF
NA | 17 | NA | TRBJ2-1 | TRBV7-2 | TGTGCCAGCAGCTCGATCGGGGGGACAGTTGGGGTCAATGAGCAGTTCTTC | CASSSIGGTVGVNEQFF
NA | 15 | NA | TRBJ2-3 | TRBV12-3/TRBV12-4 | TGTGCCAGCAGTTCCATAGGGGGGGCCACAGATACGCAGTATTTT | CASSSIGGATDTQYF
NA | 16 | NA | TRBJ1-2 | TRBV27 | TGTGCCAGCAGTTTATACAAATCAAGGGACGCTGGAGGCTACACCTTC | CASSLYKSRDAGGYTF
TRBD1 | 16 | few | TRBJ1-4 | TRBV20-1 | TGCAGTGCTAGAGATCTTACCGGGACAGGGGTTGAAAAACTGTTTTTT | CSARDLTGTGVEKLFF
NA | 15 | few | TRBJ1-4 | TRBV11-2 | TGTGCCAGCAGCCCGTCTGGCAGGGGCTGGGAAAAACTGTTTTTT | CASSPSGRGWEKLFF
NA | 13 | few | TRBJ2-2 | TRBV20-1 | TGCAGTGTGGCGTTGGCGAACACCGGGGAGCTGTTTTTT | CSVALANTGELFF
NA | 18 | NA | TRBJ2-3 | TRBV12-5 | TGTGCTAGTGGTTTAAACCATGGGAGCGACCCTAGCACAGATACGCAGTATTTT | CASGLNHGSDPSTDTQYF
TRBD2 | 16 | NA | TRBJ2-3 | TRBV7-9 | TGTGCCAGCAGCTCTCATAGCGGGGGGGCCGCAGATACGCAGTATTTT | CASSSHSGGAADTQYF
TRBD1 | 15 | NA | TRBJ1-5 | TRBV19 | TGTGCCAGTAGTATAGATAAAGGGGGCACTCAGCCCCAGCATTTT | CASSIDKGGTQPQHF
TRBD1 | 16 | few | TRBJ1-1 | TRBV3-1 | TGTGCCAGCAGCCTCGGCCTACAGGGGTCTCACACTGAAGCTTTCTTT | CASSLGLQGSHTEAFF
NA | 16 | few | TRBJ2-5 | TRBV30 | TGTGCCTGGAGTGATATCTGGGACTCTTACGAGGAGACCCAGTACTTC | CAWSDIWDSYEETQYF
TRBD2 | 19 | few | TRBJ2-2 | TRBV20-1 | TGCAGTGCCACAATGGGGTACCGGAGCGGGGGGTTTAACACCGGGGAGCTGTTTTTT | CSATMGYRSGGFNTGELFF
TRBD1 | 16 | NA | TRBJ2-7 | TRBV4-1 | TGCGCCAGCAGCCATCTACAGGGGGCGCTAGGTACCGAGCAGTACTTC | CASSHLQGALGTEQYF
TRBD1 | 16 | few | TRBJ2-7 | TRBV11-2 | TGTGCCAGCAGCCGTCATATCGGACAGGGTGTTTACGAGCAGTACTTC | CASSRHIGQGVYEQYF
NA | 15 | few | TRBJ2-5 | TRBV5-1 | TGCGCCAGCAGACCTACGGGACAAGCCCAAGAGACCCAGTACTTC | CASRPTGQAQETQYF
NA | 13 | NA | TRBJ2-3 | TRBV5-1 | TGCGCCAGCGGTCGTACCTCCACAGATACGCAGTATTTT | CASGRTSTDTQYF
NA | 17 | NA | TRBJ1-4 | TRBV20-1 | TGCAGTGCCATCCGTAGGTCAGGCGGAAAGTCTATTGAAAAACTGTTTTTT | CSAIRRSGGKSIEKLFF
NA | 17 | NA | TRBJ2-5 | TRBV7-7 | TGTGCTAGCAGCGGTAGTTTAGGCCGACGCACGGGGGAGACCCAGTACTTC | CASSGSLGRRTGETQYF
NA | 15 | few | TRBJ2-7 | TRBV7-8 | TGTGCCAGCAGCCTCGAGGGTGGGCGGATATACGAGCAGTACTTC | CASSLEGGRIYEQYF
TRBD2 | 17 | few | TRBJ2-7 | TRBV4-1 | TGCGCCAGCAGCCAAGAACCGTTTAGCGGGGGAATCTACGAGCAGTACTTC | CASSQEPFSGGIYEQYF
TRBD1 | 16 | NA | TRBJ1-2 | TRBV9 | TGTGCCAGCAGCGTAGGGGACAGGGTCCCTAACTATGGCTACACCTTC | CASSVGDRVPNYGYTF
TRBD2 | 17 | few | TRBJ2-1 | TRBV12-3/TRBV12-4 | TGTGCCAGCAGTTTACCTAGCGGGAGGGGCTCCTACAATGAGCAGTTCTTC | CASSLPSGRGSYNEQFF
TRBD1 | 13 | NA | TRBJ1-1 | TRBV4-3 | TGCGCCAGCAGCCAAGGGACAGGGGACGAAGCTTTCTTT | CASSQGTGDEAFF
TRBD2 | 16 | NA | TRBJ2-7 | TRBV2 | TGTGCCAGCATGGGGAGGGGTCGAGGTGGTTACTACGAGCAGTACTTC | CASMGRGRGGYYEQYF
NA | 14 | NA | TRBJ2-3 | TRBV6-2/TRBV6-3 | TGTGCCAGCAGCCCCGGGTCTGCCACAGATACGCAGTATTTT | CASSPGSATDTQYF
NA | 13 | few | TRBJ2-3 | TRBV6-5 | TGTGCCAGCAGCAGTACAGGGAAAGATACGCAGTATTTT | CASSSTGKDTQYF
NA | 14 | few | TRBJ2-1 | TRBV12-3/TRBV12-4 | TGTGCCAGCAGTTTAAGTTCGTCTCTCAATGAGCAGTTCTTC | CASSLSSSLNEQFF
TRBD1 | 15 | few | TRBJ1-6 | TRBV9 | TGTGCCAGCAGCGAAGGACAGGGGAGCTCCTCACCCCTCCACTTT | CASSEGQGSSSPLHF
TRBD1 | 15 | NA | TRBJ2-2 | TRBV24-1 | TGTGCCACCAGTGATACGGACAGGGGCACCGGGGAGCTGTTTTTT | CATSDTDRGTGELFF
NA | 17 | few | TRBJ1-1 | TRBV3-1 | TGTGCCAGCAGCCCAGGACAGTACGGGGGCAGGGGCACTGAAGCTTTCTTT | CASSPGQYGGRGTEAFF